This is a list of T cell receptor beta chains from one sample in a study of shared clonotypes between healthy human individuals. TCRdb's table, derived via immunoSEQ multiplex PCR, lists solely in-frame clones and lacks some. There are some 690,000 clones in the sample; 80% to 95% occur only once, and 30% to 40% lies in the top ten. The sequencing input was memory CD8+ T cells from PBMCs. Every receptor here comes from a man younger than 30 in good health. Some clones in this sample may be carry-over from other donors' samples. CDR3s include the opening cysteine and the closing phenylalanine or tryptophan. Each record gives: J gene, D gene, clone size, V gene, CDR3 protein, CDR3 DNA. A D gene is named only where the DNA matches it firmly. For some rows the clone size is stated as once, few or many, or as a class when expanded; others skip it.

>TRBJ2-2|TRBD1|-|TRBV9
CASSKETGRTGELFF
TGTGCCAGCAGTAAAGAGACAGGGCGAACCGGGGAGCTGTTTTTT
>TRBJ2-7|TRBD2|-|TRBV11-2
CASSLSSGRASPFEYEQYF
TGTGCCAGCAGCTTATCTAGCGGGAGGGCCAGCCCATTCGAATACGAGCAGTACTTC
>TRBJ1-3|-|-|TRBV7-6
CASSLAGAGNTIYF
TGTGCCAGCAGCTTAGCGGGGGCTGGAAACACCATATATTTT
>TRBJ2-7|-|-|TRBV6-5
CASSLAELLREQYF
TGTGCCAGCAGTTTGGCGGAGTTGCTTCGGGAGCAGTACTTC
>TRBJ1-1|-|-|TRBV6-1
CASNGGGNTEAFF
TGTGCCAGCAATGGAGGGGGGAACACTGAAGCTTTCTTT
>TRBJ2-5|TRBD2|-|TRBV7-2
CASSLGFFLSGGSRETQYF
TGTGCCAGCAGCTTAGGTTTCTTTCTGTCCGGCGGGAGCCGAGAGACCCAGTACTTC
>TRBJ2-1|TRBD1|-|TRBV14
CASSRPGTGLAQFF
TGTGCCAGCAGCCGTCCCGGGACAGGGTTGGCGCAGTTCTTC
>TRBJ1-5|-|-|TRBV7-9
CASSPQGAGAQPQHF
TGTGCCAGCAGCCCACAAGGGGCCGGCGCTCAGCCCCAGCATTTT
>TRBJ2-1|-|-|TRBV4-1
CASSQTRGRDEQFF
TGCGCCAGCAGCCAAACGCGGGGAAGGGATGAGCAGTTCTTC
>TRBJ2-7|-|-|TRBV4-1
CASSPLGILGEQYF
TGCGCCAGCAGCCCACTGGGGATCCTGGGCGAGCAGTACTTC
>TRBJ2-7|TRBD2|-|TRBV7-9
CASSAPWAGAADYEQYF
TGTGCCAGCAGCGCTCCGTGGGCGGGAGCGGCCGACTACGAGCAGTACTTC
>TRBJ1-1|TRBD1|-|TRBV29-1
CSARDRGSEFF
TGCAGCGCCCGGGACAGGGGATCGGAGTTCTTT
>TRBJ2-3|-|-|TRBV4-1
CASSRGWGLGTDTQYF
TGCGCCAGCAGCCGGGGGTGGGGACTGGGGACAGATACGCAGTATTTT
>TRBJ2-7|-|once|TRBV6-5
CASSYGLPPYEQYF
TGTGCCAGCAGTTACGGGCTCCCCCCCTACGAGCAGTACTTC